Given below is one TCR beta chain in context. This clonotype was counted ten times or more. Its antigen is unknown. Per-nucleotide qualities are absent, and no much larger clonotype sits a single base away. This specimen comes from a study of T cell repertoires in cytomegalovirus infection (dated by TCRdb to about 2019). General notes on the study: Because public TCR beta signatures pointed to carriage of CMV infection together with the matching HLA type, the HLA type of each donor mattered for the analysis.

Inclusive of the bounding cysteine and phenylalanine, the CDR3 is 13 residues long. The sequence is cut down to CDR3 DNA, 39 bases in frame from base 1. V is pared back by 6 bases and J by 4 bases, with 12 bases lying between the germline termini. Sequencing used an Illumina HiSeq 1500. TCRdb trimmed the raw reads at Q25, called clones with MiXCR and kept productive beta chains. A single entry per CDR3 protein holds the most common genes and DNA from its merged rows. The sample contains 250,000 or so distinct CDR3 sequences, around 9% of them found a single time. The ten largest account for roughly 16% of the sample. On the study overall, not on this receptor specifically: In both this cohort and an independent roughly 330-donor cohort, the cumulative frequency of public TCR beta family members distinguished carriers of CMV infection plus the relevant HLA type. The ex vivo response was dominated by HLA-C-restricted CMV-specific TCR beta clonotypes, which also provided the single most frequent clonotype in two of eight donors.

In this chain, TRBV12-3 or TRBV12-4 is recombined with TRBJ1-1; a weak D assignment points to TRBD1 (6 bases agree). The source material was PBMCs. The origin of this receptor is a human donor in good health (CMV status not recorded). Some clones in this sample may be carry-over from other donors' samples. The CDR3 region reads CASRTQGSTEAFF. The sequence in DNA is TGTGCCAGCAGAACACAGGGCAGCACTGAAGCTTTCTTT.